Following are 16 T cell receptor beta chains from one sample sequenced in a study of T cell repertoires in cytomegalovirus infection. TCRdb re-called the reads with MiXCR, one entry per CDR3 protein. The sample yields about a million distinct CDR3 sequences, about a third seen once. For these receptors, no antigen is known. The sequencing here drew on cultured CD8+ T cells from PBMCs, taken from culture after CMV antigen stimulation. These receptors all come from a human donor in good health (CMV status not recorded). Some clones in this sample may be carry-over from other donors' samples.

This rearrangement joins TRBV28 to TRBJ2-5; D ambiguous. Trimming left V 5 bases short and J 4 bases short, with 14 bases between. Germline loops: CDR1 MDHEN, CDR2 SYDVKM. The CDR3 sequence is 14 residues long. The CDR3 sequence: CASSSEMGRETQYF. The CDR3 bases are TGTGCCAGCAGTAGCGAGATGGGAAGAGAGACCCAGTACTTC.

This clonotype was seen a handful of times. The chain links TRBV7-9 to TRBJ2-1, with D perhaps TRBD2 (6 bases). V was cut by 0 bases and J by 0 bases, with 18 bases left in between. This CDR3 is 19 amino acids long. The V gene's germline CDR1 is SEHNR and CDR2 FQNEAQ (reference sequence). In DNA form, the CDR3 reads TGTGCCAGCAGCTTAGCGCTAAGGGGCGCACTAGCCTCCTACAATGAGCAGTTCTTC. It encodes CASSLALRGALASYNEQFF.

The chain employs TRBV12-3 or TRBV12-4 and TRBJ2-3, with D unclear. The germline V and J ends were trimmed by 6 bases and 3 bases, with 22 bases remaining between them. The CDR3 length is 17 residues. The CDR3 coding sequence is TGTGCCAGCAGCCCCCCTTTTGGGGTAGACGGAACAGATACGCAGTATTTT. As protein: CASSPPFGVDGTDTQYF.

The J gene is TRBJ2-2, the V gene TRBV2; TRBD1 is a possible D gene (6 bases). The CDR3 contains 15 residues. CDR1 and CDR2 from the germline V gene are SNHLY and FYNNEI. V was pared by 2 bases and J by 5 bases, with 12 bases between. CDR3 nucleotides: TGTGCCAGCAGTGAACGGGCAGGGGTTACCGGGGAGCTGTTTTTT. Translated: CASSERAGVTGELFF.

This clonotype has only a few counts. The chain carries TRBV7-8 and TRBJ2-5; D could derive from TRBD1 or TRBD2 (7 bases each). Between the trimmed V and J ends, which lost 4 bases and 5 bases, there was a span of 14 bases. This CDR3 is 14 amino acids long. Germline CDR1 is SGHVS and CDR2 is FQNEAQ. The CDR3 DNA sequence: TGTGCCAGCAGCTCGCCAGGGGGAGGGGAGACCCAGTACTTC. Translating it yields CASSSPGGGETQYF.

The CDR3 loop reads CATSDLSQGAFETQYF. Here the CDR3 DNA reads TGTGCCACCAGTGATTTATCACAGGGGGCTTTTGAGACCCAGTACTTC. This rearrangement joins TRBV24-1 to TRBJ2-5; 9 bases line up with TRBD1. Germline CDR1 reads KGHDR; CDR2 reads SFDVKD. The CDR3 covers 16 residues. V lost 1 base, J lost 5 bases, and 7 bases stayed unmatched.

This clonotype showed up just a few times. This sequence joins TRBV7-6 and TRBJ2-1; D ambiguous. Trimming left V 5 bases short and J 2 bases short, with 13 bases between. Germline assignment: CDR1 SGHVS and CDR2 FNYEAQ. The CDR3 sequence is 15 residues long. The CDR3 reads CASSPLADTYNEQFF. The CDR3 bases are TGTGCCAGCAGCCCATTGGCGGATACCTACAATGAGCAGTTCTTC.

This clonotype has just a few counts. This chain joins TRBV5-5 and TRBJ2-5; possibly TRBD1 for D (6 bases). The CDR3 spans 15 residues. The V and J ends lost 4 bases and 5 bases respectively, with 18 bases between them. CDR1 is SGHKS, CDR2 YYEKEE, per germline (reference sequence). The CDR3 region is CASSRSQGTRETQYF. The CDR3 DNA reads TGTGCCAGCAGCCGTTCACAGGGAACGCGGGAGACCCAGTACTTC.

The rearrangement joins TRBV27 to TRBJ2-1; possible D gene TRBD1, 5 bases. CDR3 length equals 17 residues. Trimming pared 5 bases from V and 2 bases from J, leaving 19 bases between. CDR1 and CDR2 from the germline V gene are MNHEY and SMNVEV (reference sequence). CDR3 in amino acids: CASSPIPTVSAYNEQFF. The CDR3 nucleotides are TGTGCCAGCAGTCCAATACCGACAGTTTCAGCCTACAATGAGCAGTTCTTC.

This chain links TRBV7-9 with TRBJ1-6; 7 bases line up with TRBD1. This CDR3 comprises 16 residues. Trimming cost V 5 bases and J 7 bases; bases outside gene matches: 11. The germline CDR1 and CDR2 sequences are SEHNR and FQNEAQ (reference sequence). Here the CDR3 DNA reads TGTGCCAGCAGCCCTCTGGGGGGGACAGTGAATTCACCCCTCCACTTT. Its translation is CASSPLGGTVNSPLHF.

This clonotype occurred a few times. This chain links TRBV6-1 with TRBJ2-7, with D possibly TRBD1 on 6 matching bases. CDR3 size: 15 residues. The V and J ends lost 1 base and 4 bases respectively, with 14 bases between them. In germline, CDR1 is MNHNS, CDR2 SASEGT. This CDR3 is CASSEGWTESYEQYF. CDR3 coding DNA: TGTGCCAGCAGTGAAGGGTGGACAGAGAGTTACGAGCAGTACTTC.

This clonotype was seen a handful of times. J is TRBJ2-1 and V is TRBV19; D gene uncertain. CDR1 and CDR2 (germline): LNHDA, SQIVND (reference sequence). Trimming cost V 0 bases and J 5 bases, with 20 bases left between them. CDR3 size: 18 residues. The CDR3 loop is CASSIDHTALLLNNEQFF. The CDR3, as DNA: TGTGCCAGTAGTATAGATCACACAGCCCTTCTCCTAAACAATGAGCAGTTCTTC.

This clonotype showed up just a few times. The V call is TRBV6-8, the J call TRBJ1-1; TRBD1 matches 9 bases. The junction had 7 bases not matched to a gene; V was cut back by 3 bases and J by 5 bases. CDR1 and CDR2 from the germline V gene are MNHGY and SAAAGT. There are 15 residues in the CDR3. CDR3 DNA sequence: TGTGCCAGCAGTTATTGGACAGGGGAAATGACTGAAGCTTTCTTT. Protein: CASSYWTGEMTEAFF.

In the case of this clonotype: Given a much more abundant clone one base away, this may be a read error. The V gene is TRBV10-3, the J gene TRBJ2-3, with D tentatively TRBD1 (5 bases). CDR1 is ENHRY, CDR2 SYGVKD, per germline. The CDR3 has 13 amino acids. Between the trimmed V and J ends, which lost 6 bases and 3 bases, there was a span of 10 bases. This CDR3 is CAISRSGTDTQYF. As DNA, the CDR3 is TGTGCCATCAGCAGGTCAGGGACAGATACGCAGTATTTT.

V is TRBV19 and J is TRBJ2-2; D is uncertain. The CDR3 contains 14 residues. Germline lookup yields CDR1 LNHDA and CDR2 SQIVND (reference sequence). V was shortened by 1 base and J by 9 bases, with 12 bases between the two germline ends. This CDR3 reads CASSIGGTPRELFF. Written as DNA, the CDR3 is TGTGCCAGTAGTATAGGTGGAACCCCACGGGAGCTGTTTTTT.

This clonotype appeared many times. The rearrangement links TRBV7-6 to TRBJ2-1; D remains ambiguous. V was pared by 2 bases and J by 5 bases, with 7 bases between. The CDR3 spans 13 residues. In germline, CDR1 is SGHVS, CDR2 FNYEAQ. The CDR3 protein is CASSLNTDNEQFF. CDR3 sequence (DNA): TGTGCCAGCAGCTTAAATACCGACAATGAGCAGTTCTTC.